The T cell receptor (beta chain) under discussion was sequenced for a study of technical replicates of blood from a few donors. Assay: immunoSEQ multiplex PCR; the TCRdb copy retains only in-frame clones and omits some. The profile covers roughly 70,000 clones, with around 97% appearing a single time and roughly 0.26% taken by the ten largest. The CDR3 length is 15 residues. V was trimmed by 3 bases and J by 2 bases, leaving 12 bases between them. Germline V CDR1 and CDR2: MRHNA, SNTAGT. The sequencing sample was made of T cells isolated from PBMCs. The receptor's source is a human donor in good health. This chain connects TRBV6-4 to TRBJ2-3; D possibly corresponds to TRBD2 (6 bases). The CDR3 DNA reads TGTGCCAGCAGTGAGATGGGGGGTTACACAGATACGCAGTATTTT. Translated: CASSEMGGYTDTQYF.